The present T cell receptor (beta chain) was sequenced within a study of early T cells in non-severe SARS-CoV-2 infection. Looking at the study overall: Bulk RNA isolated from unsorted whole blood underwent sequencing; chains were not paired.

Individual cDNA molecules each received unique molecular identifiers attached to them. In TCRdb, the 5' RACE reads were re-called with MiXCR into one record per CDR3 protein. The table includes fewer than 120,000 distinct CDR3 sequences, roughly an eighth detected once. Study-level findings and limits: VDJdb matching favored anti-spike CD8 responses, missing private and CD4 specificities.

The sample holds a few counts of this clonotype. Antigen specificity is unknown. The clonotype was recovered from an adult who was a healthcare worker with PCR-confirmed SARS-CoV-2 infection or an uninfected control (not recorded which). The source material was whole blood, sampled at baseline.

Here the CDR3 DNA reads TGTGCCAGTAGTATTAGGGTCGAAGGCCTCTACACCTTC. This translates into CASSIRVEGLYTF. The V and J genes are TRBV19 and TRBJ1-2, with unresolved D. The CDR3 covers 13 residues. With 3 bases removed from V and 10 bases from J, the gap between germline ends came to 15 bases. CDR1 LNHDA and CDR2 SQIVND come from the germline V gene (reference sequence).